The 27 T cell receptor beta chains below were found in one sample sequenced in a study of T cell clonality in common variable immunodeficiency. Findings and limits, study-wide: In common variable immunodeficiency, TCR beta chains reportedly carried fewer deletions and N-nucleotide insertions.

Clones were sequenced by immunoSEQ multiplex PCR, and TCRdb holds only the in-frame ones, with some missing. This repertoire holds 25,000 to 35,000 clones, and none appear only once. These receptors are not linked to any known antigen. The sequencing input was peripheral blood mononuclear cells. These receptors came from a human donor with common variable immunodeficiency.

This clone was seen a handful of times. The read comes to an end 3 residues before the CDR3 does, leaving the germline J gene to fill in the end. The J gene is TRBJ2-5, the V gene TRBV7-3, with D possibly TRBD2 on 6 matching bases. Germline CDR1 and CDR2: SGHTA and FQGTGA. The CDR3 length is 13 residues. CDR3 protein: CASSFGRRETQYF. CDR3 bases read: TGTGCCAGCAGCTTCGGCAGGCGGGAAACC.

This clone showed up many times. The CDR3 end is not reached by the read, which stops 3 residues before it; the germline J gene fills it in. The chain carries TRBV18 and TRBJ2-7, with a tentative D call TRBD1 (7 bases). This CDR3 has 16 amino acids. The germline V gene has CDR1 KGHSH and CDR2 LQKENI. V gave up 3 bases and J gave up 0 bases, with 15 bases separating them. CDR3 bases read: TGTGCCAGCTCACCCCCGGCAGGGGGGTCCTCCTACGAG. It yields the protein CASSPPAGGSSYE. The full CDR3 sequence reads CASSPPAGGSSYEQYF.

This clone came up many times. The read comes to an end 3 residues before the CDR3 does, leaving the germline J gene to fill in the end. The V and J genes are TRBV18 and TRBJ2-3; D may be TRBD1 (6 bases). V lost 5 bases to trimming and J lost 4 bases, with 7 bases between them. The germline V gene has CDR1 KGHSH and CDR2 LQKENI. This CDR3 has 12 residues. This CDR3 reads CASSYRADTQYF. The CDR3 DNA, read in part, is TGTGCCAGCTCATACAGGGCAGATACG. The full variable domain, rest sourced from reference TRBV18 and TRBJ2-3, is NAGVMQNPRHLVRRRGQEARLRCSPMKGHSHVYWYRQLPEEGLKFMVYLQKENIIDESGMPKERFSAEFPKEGPSILRIQQVVRGDSAAYFCASSYRADTQYFGPGTRLTVL.

At least ten counts were recorded for this clone. Sequencing ends 3 residues short of the CDR3 end; the germline J gene provides the rest. The chain carries TRBV18 and TRBJ2-6, with D unresolved. Trimming stripped 5 bases from V and 1 base from J, with 3 bases between. The CDR3 loop spans 13 amino acids. Germline V CDR1 and CDR2: KGHSH, LQKENI. This CDR3 is CASSSSGANVLTF. The sequenced CDR3 bases are TGTGCCAGCTCATCTTCTGGGGCCAACGTC.

On this clone itself: From the germline J gene comes the end of the CDR3, since the read stops 3 residues before it. The rearrangement links TRBV5-5 to TRBJ1-4; 9 bases are shared with TRBD1. CDR1 and CDR2 from the germline V gene are SGHKS and YYEKEE (reference sequence). V gave up 4 bases and J gave up 10 bases; unmatched junction bases: 11. The CDR3 extends over 15 amino acids. The part of the CDR3 DNA that was read is TGTGCCAGCAGCCAGACGACAGGGGGTGTTGTAAAA. This codes for CASSQTTGGVVK. The entire CDR3 reads CASSQTTGGVVKLFF.

This clone was counted a few times. The read stops 3 residues short of the end of the CDR3; the missing end is completed from the germline J gene. This sequence joins TRBV7-2 and TRBJ2-2; the D gene is possibly TRBD2 (5 bases). The V end lost 4 bases, the J end lost 6 bases, and 15 bases lay between the germline ends. Germline values: CDR1 SGHTA, CDR2 FQGNSA. The CDR3 is 15 amino acids. The covered CDR3 bases are TGTGCCAGCAGCTCGGGGATAATGGGGTCCGGGGAG. This gives the protein CASSSGIMGSGE. The full CDR3 is CASSSGIMGSGELFF.

This clone was detected a few times. The CDR3 extends 3 residues past the end of the read, so its final part is completed from the germline J gene. The chain is built from TRBV7-9 and TRBJ1-1, with TRBD1 matching 11 bases. This CDR3 spans 13 amino acids. Germline V gene lookup returns CDR1 SEHNR and CDR2 FQNEAQ (reference sequence). CDR3 DNA (partial): TGTGCCAGCAGCCCCGGGACAGGGGGAGAA. Translated, it gives CASSPGTGGE. Given in full, the CDR3 is CASSPGTGGEAFF.

A few counts support this clone. The read ends 3 residues shy of where the CDR3 ends; the end is completed using the germline J gene. This rearrangement joins TRBV6-2 or TRBV6-3 to TRBJ1-1; TRBD1 is a possible D gene (6 bases). V was trimmed by 5 bases and J by 3 bases, leaving 16 bases between them. Germline V CDR1 and CDR2: MNHEY, SVGEGT. The CDR3 has 15 residues. CDR3 DNA, as far as it was read: TGTGCCAGCAGTAATCGGGACACGGCTTACACTGAA. Amino acid sequence: CASSNRDTAYTE. In full, the CDR3 is CASSNRDTAYTEAFF.

Ten or more counts support this clone. With the read ending 3 residues before the CDR3 end, the germline J gene is used to fill in that end. The chain couples TRBV18 to TRBJ1-2; 7 positions match TRBD1. The trim removed 6 bases at V and 3 bases at J, leaving 16 bases unmatched. This CDR3 contains 17 residues. Germline assignment: CDR1 KGHSH and CDR2 LQKENI. CDR3 DNA, as far as it was read: TGTGCCAGCTCGCTTGGATGGCAGGGGGAGTTTTACTATGGC. Amino acid sequence: CASSLGWQGEFYYG. The full CDR3 is CASSLGWQGEFYYGYTF.

This clone showed up many times. The read gets to within 3 residues of the CDR3 end, and the germline J gene fills in the rest. The chain recombines TRBV6-2 or TRBV6-3 with TRBJ1-2; D is uncertain. With 7 bases removed from V and 3 bases from J, the gap between germline ends came to 18 bases. The CDR3 loop spans 15 amino acids. CDR1 is MNHEY and CDR2 is SVGEGT in the germline V gene. CDR3 loop: CASIRETRSYYGYTF. The sequenced CDR3 bases are TGTGCCAGCATCCGAGAAACCAGGTCCTACTATGGC.

This clone was detected many times. With the read ending 3 residues before the CDR3 end, the germline J gene is used to fill in that end. The chain links TRBV19 to TRBJ2-4, with a possible D match to TRBD1 (6 bases). The CDR3 is made up of 14 amino acids. The germline V gene has CDR1 LNHDA and CDR2 SQIVND (reference sequence). V was pared by 4 bases and J by 0 bases, with 7 bases between. The CDR3 reads CASSTGVAKNIQYF. CDR3 bases read: TGTGCCAGTAGTACAGGGGTAGCCAAAAACATT.

Points on this clone: The read ends 3 residues early relative to the CDR3; the germline J gene fills the gap. The chain couples TRBV19 to TRBJ2-7, with 13 bases matching TRBD2. Germline values: CDR1 LNHDA, CDR2 SQIVND (reference sequence). Germline trimming cut 5 bases from V and 5 bases from J; bases unmatched to any gene: 12. The CDR3 extends over 17 amino acids. The CDR3 here is CASSDRLAGGRMDEQYF. CDR3 DNA, as far as it was read: TGTGCCAGTAGTGACCGACTAGCGGGGGGCCGTATGGACGAG.

This clone was recorded at least ten times. The read halts 3 residues ahead of the CDR3 end, with the missing end drawn from the germline J gene. This rearrangement joins TRBV5-1 to TRBJ1-4; possibly TRBD1 for D (5 bases). The germline V gene has CDR1 SGHRS and CDR2 YFSETQ. This CDR3 has 15 residues. V was shortened by 6 bases and J by 2 bases, with 14 bases between the two germline ends. The CDR3 reads CASKTGGVTNEKLFF. The CDR3 DNA, read in part, is TGCGCCAGCAAGACCGGGGGAGTGACTAATGAAAAA.

This clone was seen more than once but under ten times. Read data end 3 residues before the CDR3 end; the end is taken from the germline J gene. This rearrangement joins TRBV19 to TRBJ1-1, with a weak D call TRBD1 (6 bases). CDR1 LNHDA and CDR2 SQIVND come from the germline V gene (reference sequence). V dropped 2 bases and J dropped 3 bases, with 7 bases sitting between them. The length of the CDR3 is 13 residues. The covered CDR3 bases are TGTGCCAGTAGTATACCAGGGGACACTGAA. The encoded protein is CASSIPGDTE. The whole CDR3 is CASSIPGDTEAFF.

Comment on this clone: The sequenced fragment ends 3 residues before the CDR3 boundary, so the rest is inferred from the germline J gene. The J gene is TRBJ2-3, the V gene TRBV5-6; TRBD2 aligns across 9 bases. The V gene end was trimmed by 0 bases and the J gene end by 6 bases; junction bases not matched to a gene: 5. The CDR3 length is 15 residues. Germline V gene data show CDR1 as SGHDT and CDR2 as YYEEEE. The part of the CDR3 DNA that was read is TGTGCCAGCAGCTTGGCTGCGGGGGGGCCGGATACG. This translates into CASSLAAGGPDT. The whole CDR3 sequence is CASSLAAGGPDTQYF.

Remarks on this clone: The DNA ends 3 residues before the CDR3 does, and the rest of the CDR3 is filled in from the germline J gene. V and J are TRBV5-1 and TRBJ1-1; 9 bases are a match to TRBD1. Per the germline V gene, CDR1 is SGHRS and CDR2 is YFSETQ. Trimming took 4 bases from V and 0 from J; bases not matched to a gene: 7. The length of the CDR3 is 16 residues. The CDR3 spells CASSTSTGGMNTEAFF. Partial CDR3 DNA: TGCGCCAGCAGCACCTCGACAGGGGGGATGAACACTGAA.

This clone was seen ten or more times. From the germline J gene comes the end of the CDR3, since the read stops 3 residues before it. The chain is built from TRBV30 and TRBJ2-3, with 10 bases fitting TRBD2. This CDR3 contains 17 residues. Germline V gene data show CDR1 as GTSNPN and CDR2 as SVGIG (reference sequence). V trimming: 3 bases; J trimming: 2 bases; junction bases outside the gene matches: 11. This CDR3 is CAWRGPLAGGFTDTQYF. The CDR3 bases that were read are TGTGCCTGGAGAGGCCCCTTAGCGGGGGGATTCACAGATACG.

This clone has just a few counts. With the read ending 3 residues before the CDR3 end, the germline J gene is used to fill in that end. The genes are TRBV2 and TRBJ2-7; 8 bases are shared with TRBD1. The V segment lost 3 bases and the J segment 5 bases; nucleotides outside the gene matches: 3. This CDR3 region has 13 residues. Germline CDR1 is SNHLY and CDR2 is FYNNEI. CDR3 amino acids: CASSDRGQNEQYF. Partial CDR3 DNA: TGTGCCAGCAGTGACAGGGGGCAGAACGAG. Full variable domain (remainder filled in from reference TRBV2 and TRBJ2-7): EPEVTQTPSHQVTQMGQEVILRCVPISNHLYFYWYRQILGQKVEFLVSFYNNEISEKSEIFDDQFSVERPDGSNFTLKIRSTKLEDSAMYFCASSDRGQNEQYFGPGTRLTVT.

This clone turned up a few times. With the read ending 3 residues before the CDR3 end, the germline J gene is used to fill in that end. The chain couples TRBV7-6 to TRBJ1-2; a weak D match, TRBD1 (6 bases). The CDR3 length is 14 residues. The germline V gene has CDR1 SGHVS and CDR2 FNYEAQ. CDR3 loop: CASSNNHRVEGYTF. CDR3 DNA, as far as it was read: TGTGCCAGCAGCAATAACCACAGGGTGGAAGGC.

As to this clone: The read halts 3 residues ahead of the CDR3 end, with the missing end drawn from the germline J gene. The chain recombines TRBV2 with TRBJ2-5; 7 bases agree with TRBD2. This CDR3 spans 13 amino acids. Per germline, CDR1 SNHLY and CDR2 FYNNEI. Trimming removed 5 bases from V and 5 bases from J; junction bases left unmatched: 5. The CDR3: CASSRTRTETQYF. The sequenced CDR3 bases are TGTGCCAGCAGTCGGACTAGGACGGAGACC.

By its share, this clone is medium-sized. The read terminates 3 residues ahead of where the CDR3 ends, so the germline J gene completes it. The chain combines TRBV7-2 with TRBJ1-2, with D hard to call. Per the germline V gene, CDR1 is SGHTA and CDR2 is FQGNSA. Trimming took 6 bases from V and 4 from J, leaving 15 bases between them. The CDR3 has 14 residues. The CDR3 DNA, read in part, is TGTGCCAGCAGTCAATCCCACAGCCCCTATGGC. Its protein product is CASSQSHSPYG. From start to end, the CDR3 is CASSQSHSPYGYTF.

Only a few counts were recorded for this clone. The CDR3 goes on 3 residues after the read ends, and that part is filled in from the germline J gene. The genes are TRBV2 and TRBJ1-5; 7 nucleotides line up with TRBD1. The germline V gene encodes CDR1 SNHLY and CDR2 FYNNEI. This CDR3 contains 16 residues. Unmatched junction bases numbered 12, after V lost 8 bases and J lost 2 bases. The CDR3 protein is CASGLRQGLGNQPQHF. CDR3 DNA, as far as it was read: TGTGCCAGCGGCCTGCGACAGGGATTGGGCAATCAGCCC.

Of note for this clone: The CDR3 end is not reached by the read, which stops 3 residues before it; the germline J gene fills it in. This chain connects TRBV19 to TRBJ2-7, with unresolved D. V was clipped by 5 bases and J by 0 bases, with 8 bases between them. The CDR3 contains 13 residues. Germline CDR1 is LNHDA and CDR2 is SQIVND (reference sequence). The DNA read from the CDR3 is TGTGCCAGTAGTCCTGGCAGCTCCTACGAG. Its protein is CASSPGSSYE. The CDR3 reads in full as CASSPGSSYEQYF.

The sample holds a few counts of this clone. The CDR3 is cut off 3 residues early in the read; its end comes from the germline J gene. The chain uses TRBV20-1 and TRBJ2-1, with D perhaps TRBD2 (6 bases). Germline V CDR1 and CDR2: DFQATT, SNEGSKA (reference sequence). The germline V and J ends were trimmed by 4 bases and 9 bases, with 22 bases remaining between them. The CDR3 totals 15 residues. The CDR3 protein is CSAKQTYGTRGEQFF. The sequenced part of the CDR3 DNA is TGCAGTGCTAAACAAACCTATGGGACTCGCGGTGAG.

In this sample, this clone turned up a few times. CDR3 region: CASSRQGPSSYEQYF. The sequenced CDR3 bases are TGTGCCAGCAGCCGACAGGGGCCTAGCTCCTACGAG. The rearrangement links TRBV7-9 to TRBJ2-7, with 8 bases that match TRBD1. The read ends 3 residues shy of where the CDR3 ends; the end is completed using the germline J gene. The V segment lost 5 bases and the J segment 0 bases; nucleotides outside the gene matches: 6. Germline CDR1 is SEHNR and CDR2 is FQNEAQ (reference sequence). The CDR3 extends over 15 amino acids.

To note about this clone: The sequenced fragment ends 3 residues before the CDR3 boundary, so the rest is inferred from the germline J gene. The chain is built from TRBV30 and TRBJ1-3; a possible D gene is TRBD1 (6 bases). CDR3 length: 15 residues. Germline V gives CDR1 GTSNPN, CDR2 SVGIG (reference sequence). V was clipped by 4 bases and J by 0 bases, with 13 bases between them. CDR3 sequence: CAWTPWTVSGNTIYF. The DNA read from the CDR3 is TGTGCCTGGACACCCTGGACAGTCTCTGGAAACACC.

Points on this clone: The read comes to an end 3 residues before the CDR3 does, leaving the germline J gene to fill in the end. The J gene is TRBJ1-1, the V gene TRBV5-1; D is possibly TRBD1 (6 bases). The CDR3 consists of 16 residues. Trimming removed 3 bases at V and 1 base at J, with 16 bases between. Germline CDR1 SGHRS, CDR2 YFSETQ. The sequenced part of the CDR3 DNA is TGCGCCAGCAGCTCAAACTTACAGGGATGGAACACTGAA. Encoded protein: CASSSNLQGWNTE. The full CDR3 sequence reads CASSSNLQGWNTEAFF.